This T cell receptor (beta chain) was obtained from a study of T-cell memory formation after mild COVID-19. Study information: Largely, the TCR clusters proved donor specific.

The CDR3 totals 14 residues. Trimming removed 4 bases from V and 10 bases from J, with 19 bases in between. Per germline, CDR1 SEHNR and CDR2 FQNEAQ (reference sequence). General study points: There was no confirmation that second-wave clones peaking on day 37 were SARS-CoV-2 specific. There was a balanced CD4/CD8 profile in clones contracting day 15 to 85, and later expanders leaned CD4+. Researchers found some responding clones in pre-infection memory, a sign that cross-reactive memory joined.

For this clonotype: Antigen specificity is unknown.

One entry per CDR3 protein, called by TCRdb with MiXCR from the 5' RACE reads. The data hold about 200,000 distinct CDR3 sequences, with around 20% observed a single time. This clonotype was sampled from an adult woman who had mild COVID-19 (a few samples of this study predate the infection). Cell type and time point are not known. The chain carries TRBV7-9 and TRBJ1-1; D remains unclear. The sample consisted of PBMCs or a T cell subset sorted from them (not recorded which). CDR3 protein: CASSSRDPGGRAFF. The CDR3 DNA reads TGTGCCAGCAGCTCGAGAGACCCGGGCGGCAGAGCTTTCTTT.